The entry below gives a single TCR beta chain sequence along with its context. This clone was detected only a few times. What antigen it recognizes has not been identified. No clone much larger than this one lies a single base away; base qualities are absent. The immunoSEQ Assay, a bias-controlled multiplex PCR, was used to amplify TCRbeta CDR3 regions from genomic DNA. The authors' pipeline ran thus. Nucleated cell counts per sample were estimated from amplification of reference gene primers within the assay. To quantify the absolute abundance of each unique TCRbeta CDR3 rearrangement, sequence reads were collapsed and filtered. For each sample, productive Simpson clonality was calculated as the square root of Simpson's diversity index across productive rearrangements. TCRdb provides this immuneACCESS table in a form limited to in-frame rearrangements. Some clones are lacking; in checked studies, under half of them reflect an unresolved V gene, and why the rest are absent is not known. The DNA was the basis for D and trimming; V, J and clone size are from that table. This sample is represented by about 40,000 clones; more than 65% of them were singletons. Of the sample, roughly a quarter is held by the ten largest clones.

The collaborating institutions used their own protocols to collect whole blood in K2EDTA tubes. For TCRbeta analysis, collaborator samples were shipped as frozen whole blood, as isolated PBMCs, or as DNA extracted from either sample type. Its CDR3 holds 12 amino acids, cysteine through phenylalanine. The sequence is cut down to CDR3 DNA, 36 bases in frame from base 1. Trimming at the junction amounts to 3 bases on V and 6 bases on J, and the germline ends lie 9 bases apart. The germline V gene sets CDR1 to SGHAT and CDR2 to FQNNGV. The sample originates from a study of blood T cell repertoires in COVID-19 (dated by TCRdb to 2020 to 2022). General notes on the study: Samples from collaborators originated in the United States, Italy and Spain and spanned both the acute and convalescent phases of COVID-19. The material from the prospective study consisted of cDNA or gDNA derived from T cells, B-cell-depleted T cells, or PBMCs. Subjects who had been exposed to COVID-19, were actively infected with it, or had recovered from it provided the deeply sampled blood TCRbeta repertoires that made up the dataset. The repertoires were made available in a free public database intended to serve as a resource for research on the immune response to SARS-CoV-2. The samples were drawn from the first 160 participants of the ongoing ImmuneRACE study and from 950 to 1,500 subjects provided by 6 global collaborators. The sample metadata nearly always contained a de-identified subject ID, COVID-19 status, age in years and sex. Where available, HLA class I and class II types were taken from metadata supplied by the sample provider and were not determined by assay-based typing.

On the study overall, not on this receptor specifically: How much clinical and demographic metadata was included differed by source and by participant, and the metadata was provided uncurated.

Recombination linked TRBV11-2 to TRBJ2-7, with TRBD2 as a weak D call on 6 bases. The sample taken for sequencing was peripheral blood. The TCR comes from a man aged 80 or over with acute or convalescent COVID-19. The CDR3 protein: CASSLGGAEQYF. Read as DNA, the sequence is TGTGCCAGCAGCTTGGGGGGAGCCGAGCAGTACTTC.